These 15 T cell receptor beta chains share one sample of origin, sequenced in a study of blood T cell repertoires in COVID-19. Repertoires were generated with immunoSEQ multiplex PCR, while TCRdb's copy carries only in-frame clones and drops some. The repertoire consists of 300,000 to 400,000 clones, with about 87% occurring once and the leading ten covering approximately 7.8%. The sample taken for sequencing was peripheral blood. The receptors here all came from a woman between 50 and 59 years old who had recovered from COVID-19.

CDR3 in amino acids: CASSGTLHQPQHF. The CDR3 nucleotides read TGTGCCAGCAGTGGGACACTCCATCAGCCCCAGCATTTT. This sequence joins TRBV28 and TRBJ1-5, with D maybe TRBD1 (6 bases). Trimming shortened V by 5 bases and J by 5 bases, and 10 bases separated the two germline ends. Per germline, CDR1 MDHEN and CDR2 SYDVKM. The CDR3 runs to 13 residues.

This clone was counted once. This chain connects TRBV6-6 to TRBJ2-3; possible D gene TRBD1, 6 bases. Trimming took 2 bases from V and 2 from J, leaving 14 bases between them. The CDR3 covers 16 residues. CDR1 is MNHNY and CDR2 is SVGAGI in the germline V gene (reference sequence). As DNA, the CDR3 is TGTGCCAGCAGTTACCCCAACAGGGATAACACAGATACGCAGTATTTT. This translates into CASSYPNRDNTDTQYF.

This sequence joins TRBV6-1 and TRBJ2-5; no firm D call. The germline gives CDR1 MNHNS, CDR2 SASEGT. Trimming took 2 bases from V and 2 from J, leaving 6 bases between them. This CDR3 has 13 amino acids. CDR3 sequence (DNA): TGTGCCAGCAGTGAATACAGACAAGAGACCCAGTACTTC. Protein product: CASSEYRQETQYF.

The chain recombines TRBV2 with TRBJ2-2, with 8 positions matching TRBD1. CDR1 SNHLY and CDR2 FYNNEI come from the germline V gene. V lost 6 bases, J lost 0 bases, and 9 bases stayed unmatched. The CDR3 runs 17 residues. The CDR3 DNA is TGTGCCAGCAGCGGACCCCGACAGGGGCCGAACACCGGGGAGCTGTTTTTT. This translates into CASSGPRQGPNTGELFF.

The chain uses TRBV10-1 and TRBJ1-6; 9 nucleotides line up with TRBD1. The CDR3 covers 13 residues. The J segment lost 9 bases and the V segment lost 4 bases, leaving 1 base of the junction unmatched. Germline values: CDR1 WNHNN, CDR2 SYGVQD (reference sequence). The chain's CDR3 is CASSGQGGSPLHF. The CDR3 nucleotides are TGCGCCAGCAGTGGACAGGGGGGTTCACCCCTCCACTTT.

The rearrangement uses TRBV5-5 and TRBJ2-2, with no clear D. V lost 3 bases to trimming and J lost 0 bases, with 6 bases between them. CDR1 and CDR2 from the germline V gene are SGHKS and YYEKEE (reference sequence). This CDR3 region has 14 residues. CDR3 region: CASSSTTNTGELFF. The DNA for the CDR3 is TGTGCCAGCAGCTCGACAACGAACACCGGGGAGCTGTTTTTT.

Here the CDR3 reads CATSRDWSGTSGSIGRYEQYF. CDR3 DNA: TGTGCCACCAGCAGAGATTGGTCCGGGACTAGCGGGAGTATTGGCCGCTACGAGCAGTACTTC. This chain joins TRBV15 and TRBJ2-7, with 14 bases fitting TRBD2. The CDR3 covers 21 residues. The germline CDR1 and CDR2 sequences are LNHNV and YYDKDF (reference sequence). The junction had 16 bases not matched to a gene; V was cut back by 0 bases and J by 3 bases. The full variable domain, with the rest looked up from reference TRBV15 and TRBJ2-7, is DAMVIQNPRYQVTQFGKPVTLSCSQTLNHNVMYWYQQKSSQAPKLLFHYYDKDFNNEADTPDNFQSRRPNTSFCFLDIRSPGLGDTAMYLCATSRDWSGTSGSIGRYEQYFGPGTRLTVT.

The chain links TRBV3-1 (or the pseudogene TRBV3-2) to TRBJ2-5; 8 bases align to TRBD2. Trimming cost V 0 bases and J 0 bases; bases outside gene matches: 6. Per germline, CDR1 LGHDT and CDR2 YNNKEL (reference sequence). The CDR3 loop spans 17 amino acids. CDR3 sequence: CASSQDKTGGYQETQYF. CDR3 in DNA: TGTGCCAGCAGCCAAGATAAAACGGGGGGGTACCAAGAGACCCAGTACTTC.

The rearrangement joins TRBV19 to TRBJ1-4; 12 bases are shared with TRBD1. Trimming took 10 bases from V and 8 from J; bases not matched to a gene: 8. The CDR3 covers 14 residues. Germline-derived CDR1 and CDR2 are LNHDA and SQIVND (reference sequence). The CDR3 is CATSEGTGGEKLFF. The CDR3 DNA follows: TGTGCCACCTCCGAGGGGACAGGGGGCGAAAAACTGTTTTTT.

The V gene is TRBV5-1, the J gene TRBJ2-7; 9 bases match TRBD1. The CDR3 length is 14 residues. CDR1 and CDR2 from the germline V gene are SGHRS and YFSETQ. V lost 6 bases to trimming and J lost 6 bases; unmatched junction nucleotides: 10. The CDR3 protein is CASNSGTGLPEQYF. The CDR3 nucleotides are TGCGCCAGCAACTCCGGGACAGGGCTCCCCGAGCAGTACTTC.

Here the CDR3 reads CASSKQGTQETQYF. The DNA for the CDR3 is TGTGCCAGCAGCAAACAGGGGACCCAAGAGACCCAGTACTTC. The rearrangement uses TRBV13 and TRBJ2-5; 7 nucleotides align to TRBD1. Germline values: CDR1 PRHDT, CDR2 FYEKMQ (reference sequence). Trimming removed 5 bases from V and 1 base from J; junction bases left unmatched: 4. CDR3 length: 14 residues.

This clone was found once. The chain joins TRBV27 to TRBJ1-6; 8 bases map to TRBD1. With V trimmed by 5 bases and J by 9 bases, 9 bases remained unmatched. The length of the CDR3 is 15 residues. Per germline, CDR1 MNHEY and CDR2 SMNVEV (reference sequence). The chain's CDR3 is CASSVGTGGSSPLHF. In DNA form, the CDR3 reads TGTGCCAGCAGTGTCGGGACAGGCGGTAGTTCACCCCTCCACTTT.

The chain links TRBV4-1 to TRBJ2-1; TRBD2 matches at 10 bases. The CDR3 length is 17 residues. V lost 3 bases and J lost 6; bases outside the gene matches: 11. Per the germline V gene, CDR1 is MGHRA and CDR2 is YSYEKL. As DNA, the CDR3 is TGCGCCAGCAGCCATGTTGATATGGGACTAGCGCGCAATGAGCAGTTCTTC. As protein: CASSHVDMGLARNEQFF.

This clone was observed a handful of times. The CDR3 loop reads CASTFGAGGNYGYTF. In DNA, the CDR3 is TGCGCCAGCACCTTTGGTGCAGGGGGCAACTATGGCTACACCTTC. This chain links TRBV5-1 with TRBJ1-2, with 8 bases lining up with TRBD1. The germline gives CDR1 SGHRS, CDR2 YFSETQ. The junction had 9 bases not matched to a gene; V was cut back by 6 bases and J by 2 bases. The CDR3 loop spans 15 amino acids.

The chain has TRBV28 and TRBJ2-2, with 7 bases lining up with TRBD1. This CDR3 is built from 14 residues. Trimming took 11 bases from V and 0 from J; bases not matched to a gene: 6. In germline, CDR1 is MDHEN, CDR2 SYDVKM. CDR3 region: CAGRGGANTGELFF. The CDR3 coding sequence is TGTGCCGGAAGAGGGGGCGCGAACACCGGGGAGCTGTTTTTT. Full variable domain (remainder filled in from reference TRBV28 and TRBJ2-2): DVKVTQSSRYLVKRTGEKVFLECVQDMDHENMFWYRQDPGLGLRLIYFSYDVKMKEKGDIPEGYSVSREKKERFSLILESASTNQTSMYLCAGRGGANTGELFFGEGSRLTVL.